One and the same sample provided the 21 T cell receptor beta chains below, sequenced in a study of cytomegalovirus exposure and HLA in healthy donors (TCRdb year 2017). Library preparation employed the immunoSEQ multiplex PCR assay. A mixture of 60 forward primers for TCR Vbeta segments and 13 reverse primers for TCR Jbeta segments was used in the multiplex PCR. In TCRdb, the immuneACCESS table is reduced to in-frame sequences with V and J assigned. These tables do not hold every clone; where another copy was compared, an unresolved V gene accounts for under half, and the others remain unexplained. The sample table records approximately 160,000 clones; under 85% of these occur just once. About 3.8% of the sample rests with the top ten. The sequencing sample was made of PBMCs. Receptor source: a man aged 45 to 65 in good health and CMV-seropositive.

This clone showed up just a few times. The J gene is TRBJ1-1, the V gene TRBV19, with D possibly TRBD1 on 5 matching bases. CDR1 LNHDA and CDR2 SQIVND come from the germline V gene (reference sequence). Trimming shortened V by 5 bases and J by 0 bases, and 16 bases separated the two germline ends. The length of the CDR3 is 16 residues. This CDR3 reads CASSQPTALMNTEAFF. The CDR3 DNA is TGTGCCAGTAGTCAACCGACAGCCCTGATGAACACTGAAGCTTTCTTT.

The V and J genes are TRBV4-3 and TRBJ2-5, with 12 bases fitting TRBD2. V lost 4 bases to trimming and J lost 4 bases; unmatched junction nucleotides: 10. CDR3 length equals 17 residues. Germline V lookup: CDR1 LGHNA, CDR2 YSLEER. CDR3 sequence: CASSPLAASGGGETQYF. The DNA for the CDR3 is TGCGCCAGCAGCCCTCTGGCGGCTAGCGGGGGGGGAGAGACCCAGTACTTC.

The J gene is TRBJ2-7, the V gene TRBV6-5, with TRBD1 identical over 7 bases. V dropped 0 bases and J dropped 2; count of bases not matched to a gene: 1. CDR1 is MNHEY, CDR2 SVGAGI, per germline. The CDR3 length is 14 residues. Written as DNA, the CDR3 is TGTGCCAGCAGTTACTCGGGACAGCCCTACGAGCAGTACTTC. This gives the protein CASSYSGQPYEQYF.

The chain couples TRBV18 to TRBJ2-6; 8 nucleotides align to TRBD1. CDR1 and CDR2 from the germline V gene are KGHSH and LQKENI. V shed 3 bases, J shed 3 bases, and the junction held 4 bases outside the gene matches. CDR3 size: 16 residues. CDR3 bases: TGTGCCAGCTCACCGACAGGGGACGGTGGGGCCAACGTCCTGACTTTC. This codes for CASSPTGDGGANVLTF. Variable domain in full (rest from reference TRBV18 and TRBJ2-6): NAGVMQNPRHLVRRRGQEARLRCSPMKGHSHVYWYRQLPEEGLKFMVYLQKENIIDESGMPKERFSAEFPKEGPSILRIQQVVRGDSAAYFCASSPTGDGGANVLTFGAGSRLTVL.

This chain connects TRBV28 to TRBJ1-3, with D tentatively TRBD1 (5 bases). The V gene's germline CDR1 is MDHEN and CDR2 SYDVKM. V was pared by 4 bases and J by 4 bases, with 17 bases between. CDR3 length: 16 amino acids. CDR3 nucleotide sequence: TGTGCCAGCAGTTGGGGAGGGGCCCCCCCCGGAAACACCATATATTTT. Translated, it gives CASSWGGAPPGNTIYF.

The chain recombines TRBV7-8 with TRBJ2-2, with 12 positions matching TRBD2. The CDR3 consists of 15 residues. The germline CDR1 and CDR2 sequences are SGHVS and FQNEAQ. The V and J ends lost 9 bases and 4 bases, in that order; junction bases with no gene match: 6. The chain's CDR3 is CASWGLAGITGELFF. The CDR3 nucleotides read TGTGCCAGTTGGGGACTAGCGGGCATCACCGGGGAGCTGTTTTTT.

A single count supports this clone. V is TRBV28 and J is TRBJ1-2; D gene unclear. Germline CDR1 and CDR2: MDHEN and SYDVKM. CDR3 length equals 12 residues. The ends were cut back, 2 bases at V and 5 bases at J, with 6 bases in the middle. CDR3 DNA: TGTGCCAGCAGTTTACGGGTATATGGCTACACCTTC. Translation: CASSLRVYGYTF.

This chain's CDR3 is CASSLPSYEQYF. The CDR3 bases are TGTGCCAGCAGCTTACCGTCCTACGAGCAGTACTTC. The J gene is TRBJ2-7, the V gene TRBV11-2; D not resolved. Trimming stripped 2 bases from V and 1 base from J, with 3 bases between. CDR1 SGHAT and CDR2 FQNNGV come from the germline V gene. The CDR3 spans 12 residues.

The gene calls are TRBV5-1 and TRBJ2-7, with a weak D call TRBD1 (5 bases). Germline CDR1 reads SGHRS; CDR2 reads YFSETQ. The CDR3 runs 14 residues. V was clipped by 0 bases and J by 6 bases, with 13 bases between them. The CDR3 region is CASSLDLSRGEQYF. The CDR3 bases are TGCGCCAGCAGCTTGGATCTGAGTAGGGGCGAGCAGTACTTC.

The CDR3 is CASSPGGSETQYF. The CDR3 nucleotides are TGTGCCAGCTCACCAGGCGGGAGTGAGACCCAGTACTTC. This chain joins TRBV18 and TRBJ2-5; 7 nucleotides agree with TRBD2. Per germline, CDR1 KGHSH and CDR2 LQKENI. The ends lost 2 bases at V and 5 bases at J; junction bases unmatched: 2. This CDR3 spans 13 amino acids.

The chain uses TRBV6-9 and TRBJ1-4; 7 bases are a match to TRBD1. CDR1 and CDR2 (germline): MNHGY, SVAAGI. CDR3 length: 18 amino acids. Trimming took 3 bases from V and 3 from J; bases not matched to a gene: 13. CDR3 amino acids: CASSYGVRGLESNEKLFF. CDR3 bases: TGTGCCAGCAGTTACGGTGTCAGGGGGTTAGAGTCTAATGAAAAACTGTTTTTT.

This clone was counted only a few times. This chain uses TRBV2 with TRBJ2-3, with 13 bases that match TRBD2. The CDR3 consists of 18 residues. With V trimmed by 6 bases and J by 3 bases, 12 bases remained unmatched. CDR1 and CDR2 from the germline V gene are SNHLY and FYNNEI. CDR3 sequence reads: CASRKTSGRGKGTDTQYF. The CDR3, as DNA: TGTGCCAGCAGAAAAACTAGCGGGAGGGGTAAGGGTACAGATACGCAGTATTTT. The variable domain in full, with the rest retrieved from reference TRBV2 and TRBJ2-3, is EPEVTQTPSHQVTQMGQEVILRCVPISNHLYFYWYRQILGQKVEFLVSFYNNEISEKSEIFDDQFSVERPDGSNFTLKIRSTKLEDSAMYFCASRKTSGRGKGTDTQYFGPGTRLTVL.

This clone has a single count. The J gene is TRBJ2-7, the V gene TRBV28; 8 positions match TRBD2. CDR3 length: 14 amino acids. Per germline, CDR1 MDHEN and CDR2 SYDVKM. The V and J ends lost 6 bases and 4 bases, in that order; junction bases with no gene match: 8. CDR3 sequence (DNA): TGTGCCAGCAGGACGGGGGGGTTGGGGTACGAGCAGTACTTC. Amino acid sequence: CASRTGGLGYEQYF.

Written as DNA, the CDR3 is TGTGCCTGCGCTAGCTGGCAAGAGACCCAGTACTTC. Its translation is CACASWQETQYF. The J gene is TRBJ2-5, the V gene TRBV6-1; tentatively, D is TRBD2 (5 bases). The germline gives CDR1 MNHNS, CDR2 SASEGT. V dropped 11 bases and J dropped 2 bases, with 12 bases sitting between them. The CDR3 loop spans 12 amino acids.

This rearrangement joins TRBV6-5 to TRBJ1-5, with D possibly being TRBD1 (6 bases). The CDR3 extends over 15 amino acids. The germline V gene encodes CDR1 MNHEY and CDR2 SVGAGI. V lost 0 bases, J lost 5 bases, and 11 bases lay in between. The CDR3 region is CASSYSSRGDQPQHF. The CDR3 DNA sequence: TGTGCCAGCAGTTACTCGAGCAGGGGAGATCAGCCCCAGCATTTT.

V and J are TRBV6-4 and TRBJ1-6, with D possibly matching TRBD1 (5 bases). The CDR3 sequence is 13 residues long. CDR1 is MRHNA, CDR2 SNTAGT, per germline. The ends were cut back, 2 bases at V and 8 bases at J, with 7 bases in the middle. The CDR3: CASSDPTDSPLHF. The CDR3 DNA reads as TGTGCCAGCAGTGACCCGACAGATTCACCCCTCCACTTT.

The J gene is TRBJ1-1, the V gene TRBV11-2; unclear D gene. The CDR3 extends over 14 amino acids. V shed 4 bases and J shed 4 bases, with 13 bases lying between them. Germline values: CDR1 SGHAT, CDR2 FQNNGV. The CDR3, as DNA: TGTGCCAGCAGCTCCCCAGTAGCTATCACTGAAGCTTTCTTT. Translating gives CASSSPVAITEAFF.

The gene calls are TRBV19 and TRBJ1-1, with 8 bases fitting TRBD1. The germline V gene has CDR1 LNHDA and CDR2 SQIVND (reference sequence). Germline trimming cut 7 bases from V and 4 bases from J; bases unmatched to any gene: 8. The length of the CDR3 is 14 residues. CDR3 amino acids: CASILGQGVTEAFF. The CDR3, as DNA: TGTGCCAGTATCCTTGGACAGGGTGTCACTGAAGCTTTCTTT.

The V and J genes are TRBV30 and TRBJ1-2, with a tentative D call TRBD1 (5 bases). The germline V and J ends were trimmed by 5 bases and 5 bases, with 15 bases remaining between them. The CDR3 has 13 amino acids. The germline CDR1 and CDR2 sequences are GTSNPN and SVGIG (reference sequence). This chain's CDR3 is CAWVDSFRYGYTF. CDR3 sequence (DNA): TGTGCCTGGGTTGACAGCTTCAGATATGGCTACACCTTC.

V gene TRBV29-1 combines with J gene TRBJ2-5, with 10 positions matching TRBD2. Germline CDR1 and CDR2: SQVTM and ANQGSEA. The junction had 5 bases not matched to a gene; V was cut back by 2 bases and J by 5 bases. The CDR3 spans 14 residues. The CDR3 loop is CSVELAGVLETQYF. The CDR3 nucleotides read TGCAGCGTTGAACTAGCGGGAGTCTTGGAGACCCAGTACTTC.

The genes are TRBV6-1 and TRBJ2-7; 8 bases align to TRBD2. Looked up from germline, CDR1 is MNHNS and CDR2 is SASEGT. The CDR3 consists of 14 residues. With 6 bases clipped from V and 2 bases from J, the junction kept 6 bases outside the gene matches. CDR3 residues: CASRFGGGPYEQYF. The CDR3 nucleotides read TGTGCCAGCAGGTTCGGCGGGGGGCCCTACGAGCAGTACTTC.